This TCR beta chain was obtained from a study of shared clonotypes between healthy human individuals. Across the study: CD8 memory received one plate per donor, CD8 naive two, CD4 memory three and CD4 naive three. Regarding the study as a whole: Sequencing depth was predicted to influence how clonotypes are shared among donors. Naive CD4 clonotypes were shared across several donors at about 5%. Relative to memory subsets, naive subsets generally showed larger estimated richness.

Naive CD8 cells comprised CD45RO-negative, CCR7-positively selected cells, excluding terminally differentiated effector memory CD45RA+ cells. Only in-frame clones appear in the TCRdb table, and some are missing; sequencing was by immunoSEQ multiplex PCR. The sample has over 2,000,000 clones, 93% seen once. Comment on this clone: Antigen unknown.

This CDR3 is built from 15 residues. This receptor was identified in a man aged 18 to 29 in good health. Some clones in this sample may be carry-over from other donors' samples. The V and J genes are TRBV21-1 and TRBJ2-1; the table gives TRBD1 as D, unverified against the DNA. TRBV21-1 is shown as a pseudogene. Sequencing was carried out using naive CD8+ T cells from PBMCs. CDR3 sequence (DNA): TGTGCCAGCAGCAACGGGACAGGGTACTACAATGAGCAGTTCTTC. This encodes CASSNGTGYYNEQFF.